These 20 T cell receptor beta chains share one sample of origin, sequenced in a study of read filtering for tumor transcriptome and immune sequencing. From roughly 0.4 ug of RNA, a library with molecular barcoded alpha/delta and beta/gamma adaptors was made. MiXCR, applied by TCRdb to the reads, yields one record per CDR3 protein. The repertoire holds about 39,000 distinct CDR3 sequences, with 14% as singletons. The sequencing input was a population of CD138-negative cells sorted from bone marrow. The receptors were sampled from a donor over 35 with multiple myeloma.

This clonotype has a count of ten or more. The chain combines TRBV28 with TRBJ2-7; D ambiguous. CDR3 size: 12 residues. Between the trimmed V and J ends, which lost 3 bases and 12 bases, there was a span of 15 bases. Germline lookup yields CDR1 MDHEN and CDR2 SYDVKM. The CDR3 region is CASSFEGFLRYF. As DNA, the CDR3 is TGTGCCAGCAGTTTTGAAGGGTTTTTGCGGTACTTC.

This clonotype showed up just a few times. The J gene is TRBJ2-7, the V gene TRBV7-2; 9 positions match TRBD2. After removal of 2 bases from V and 0 bases from J, the junction contained 5 bases not matched to a gene. This CDR3 contains 16 residues. Germline CDR1 reads SGHTA; CDR2 reads FQGNSA. This CDR3 is CASSLSSGGNSYEQYF. CDR3 sequence (DNA): TGTGCCAGCAGCTTATCCAGCGGGGGGAACTCCTACGAGCAGTACTTC. Filled out from reference TRBV7-2 and TRBJ2-7, the complete variable domain reads GAGVSQSPSNKVTEKGKDVELRCDPISGHTALYWYRQSLGQGLEFLIYFQGNSAPDKSGLPSDRFSAERTGGSVSTLTIQRTQQEDSAVYLCASSLSSGGNSYEQYFGPGTRLTVT.

This clonotype was seen ten or more times. The chain joins TRBV2 to TRBJ2-7; D is uncertain. Trimming left V 5 bases short and J 2 bases short, with 7 bases between. The CDR3 consists of 12 residues. Germline values: CDR1 SNHLY, CDR2 FYNNEI. This CDR3 reads CASSPFTYEQYF. As DNA, the CDR3 is TGTGCCAGCAGTCCCTTCACCTACGAGCAGTACTTC.

The V call is TRBV27, the J call TRBJ1-6, with unresolved D. The germline V gene encodes CDR1 MNHEY and CDR2 SMNVEV (reference sequence). Trimming stripped 5 bases from V and 4 bases from J, with 3 bases between. The CDR3 has 12 amino acids. CDR3 sequence reads: CASSRYNSPLHF. The CDR3 bases are TGTGCCAGCAGTCGATATAATTCACCCCTCCACTTT.

This chain joins TRBV18 and TRBJ2-5; no clear D gene. Trimming shortened V by 0 bases and J by 4 bases, and 12 bases separated the two germline ends. The CDR3 extends over 15 amino acids. Germline CDR1 is KGHSH and CDR2 is LQKENI. CDR3 residues: CASSPPTANRETQYF. CDR3 in DNA: TGTGCCAGCTCACCACCGACGGCCAACCGAGAGACCCAGTACTTC.

This chain connects TRBV5-1 to TRBJ1-1; a possible D gene is TRBD1 (5 bases). The length of the CDR3 is 13 residues. Trimming took off 3 bases at V and 4 bases at J, with 10 bases between the two ends. Germline CDR1 and CDR2: SGHRS and YFSETQ. CDR3: CASSSGDSTEAFF. The DNA of the CDR3 is TGCGCCAGCAGCTCGGGGGATAGCACTGAAGCTTTCTTT.

This clonotype was detected ten times or more. The V call is TRBV2, the J call TRBJ2-3; 13 bases agree with TRBD2. Germline CDR1 and CDR2: SNHLY and FYNNEI. V trimming: 8 bases; J trimming: 2 bases; junction bases outside the gene matches: 1. CDR3 size: 14 residues. CDR3 DNA: TGTGCCAGCGGACTAGCGGGGGACACAGATACGCAGTATTTT. It codes for CASGLAGDTDTQYF.

This clonotype has a handful of counts. The chain recombines TRBV4-3 with TRBJ1-1; D might be TRBD1 (6 bases). The germline V gene encodes CDR1 LGHNA and CDR2 YSLEER. The CDR3 covers 16 residues. The V and J ends lost 0 bases and 1 base respectively, with 12 bases between them. The CDR3 protein is CASSQEQQGSNTEAFF. DNA for the CDR3: TGCGCCAGCAGCCAAGAACAACAGGGATCGAACACTGAAGCTTTCTTT.

This clonotype was found many times. Germline and junction disagree at one end, which may indicate a read error. This sequence joins TRBV10-1 and TRBJ2-7; D may be TRBD1 or TRBD2 (5 bases each). CDR1 is WNHNN, CDR2 SYGVQD, per germline (reference sequence). This CDR3 is built from 13 residues. CDR3 sequence reads: CASSPGTEYEQYF. CDR3 DNA: TGTGCCAGCAGTCCCGGGACCGAGTACGAGCAGTACTTC.

Only a few counts were recorded for this clonotype. The V and J genes are TRBV5-1 and TRBJ2-1; D is ambiguous. Trimming pared 2 bases from V and 4 bases from J, leaving 7 bases between. Germline assignment: CDR1 SGHRS and CDR2 YFSETQ. The CDR3 totals 13 residues. CDR3 sequence reads: CASSLTTYNEQFF. The CDR3 region has the DNA TGCGCCAGCAGCTTAACCACGTACAATGAGCAGTTCTTC.

Remarks on this clonotype: A read error may explain this, as a much larger clone is one base away. The V gene is TRBV4-3, the J gene TRBJ2-1; 8 bases align to TRBD2. Trimming took 1 base from V and 5 from J; bases not matched to a gene: 4. Per the germline V gene, CDR1 is LGHNA and CDR2 is YSLEER. CDR3 length equals 15 residues. The CDR3 DNA reads as TGCGCCAGCAGCCAAGTGGGACTAGGCCACAATGAGCAGTTCTTC. Residues: CASSQVGLGHNEQFF.

A remark on this clonotype: The junction departs from the called germline gene at one end, perhaps through a read error. The rearrangement joins TRBV7-9 to TRBJ2-7, with D perhaps TRBD1 (5 bases). There are 13 residues in the CDR3. Germline CDR1 is SEHNR and CDR2 is FQNEAQ (reference sequence). The CDR3 DNA reads as TGTGCCAACAGCCGACAGAAAACCTACGAGCAGTACTTC. This sequence encodes CANSRQKTYEQYF.

Comment on this clonotype: The junction differs from germline at one of its ends, possibly a read error. This chain connects TRBV9 to TRBJ1-1, with a weak D call TRBD1 (5 bases). The germline CDR1 and CDR2 sequences are SGDLS and YYNGEE. CDR3 length: 14 amino acids. The CDR3 nucleotides read TGTGCCAGCAGTCGACAGACCCTGAACACTGAAGCCTTCTTT. This sequence encodes CASSRQTLNTEAFF.

This clonotype was observed many times. The V gene is TRBV12-3 or TRBV12-4, the J gene TRBJ2-7, with D possibly called TRBD1 or TRBD2 (6 bases each). This CDR3 spans 15 amino acids. The V gene lost 6 bases and the J gene lost 0 bases, with 15 bases spanning the gap. In DNA, the CDR3 is TGTGCCAGCAGCCCCGGAGGAGGGGGCTCCTACGAGCAGTACTTC. Its protein is CASSPGGGGSYEQYF.

Many counts were recorded for this clonotype. The genes are TRBV27 and TRBJ2-4; no clear D gene. The CDR3 contains 15 residues. CDR1 is MNHEY, CDR2 SMNVEV, per germline (reference sequence). V lost 3 bases, J lost 9 bases, and 18 bases lay in between. CDR3 sequence reads: CASSLSEARHGIQYF. For the CDR3, the DNA is TGTGCCAGCAGTTTGTCCGAGGCCCGGCACGGCATTCAGTACTTC.

This clonotype was counted at least ten times. This rearrangement joins TRBV15 to TRBJ2-5; D is tentatively TRBD1 or TRBD2 (5 bases each). Germline V gene lookup returns CDR1 LNHNV and CDR2 YYDKDF (reference sequence). V was trimmed by 3 bases and J by 6 bases, leaving 17 bases between them. This CDR3 contains 15 residues. The CDR3 loop reads CATSREDKFLKTQYF. CDR3 nucleotides: TGTGCCACCAGCAGGGAGGACAAGTTCTTGAAGACCCAGTACTTC.

This clonotype was found many times. V and J are TRBV2 and TRBJ2-1; TRBD2 matches at 13 bases. The CDR3 sequence is 16 residues long. Germline assignment: CDR1 SNHLY and CDR2 FYNNEI. Germline trimming cut 5 bases from V and 9 bases from J; bases unmatched to any gene: 10. CDR3 region: CASSRTSGGFDGEQFF. The CDR3 DNA reads as TGTGCCAGCAGTCGGACTAGCGGGGGATTCGATGGTGAGCAGTTCTTC.

J is TRBJ1-1 and V is TRBV25-1; unclear D gene. Germline V CDR1 and CDR2: MGHDK, SYGVNS. The CDR3 runs 11 residues. V was trimmed by 7 bases and J by 11 bases, leaving 14 bases between them. The CDR3 spells CASIGHTVAFF. The CDR3 nucleotides read TGTGCCAGCATTGGTCACACTGTGGCTTTCTTT. The full variable domain, its missing parts supplied by reference TRBV25-1 and TRBJ1-1, is EADIYQTPRYLVIGTGKKITLECSQTMGHDKMYWYQQDPGMELHLIHYSYGVNSTEKGDLSSESTVSRIRTEHFPLTLESARPSHTSQYLCASIGHTVAFFGQGTRLTVV.

Notes on this clonotype: This may come from a read error, since a much larger clone is one base off. Here the CDR3 DNA reads TGTGCCAGCAGCCCCAGGGGGGGGCAGGTGGGCACAGATACGCAGTGTTTT. Its translation is CASSPRGGQVGTDTQCF. The chain has TRBV6-6 and TRBJ2-3; TRBD1 or TRBD2 may be the D gene (7 bases each). Germline values: CDR1 MNHNY, CDR2 SVGAGI (reference sequence). The CDR3 length is 17 residues.

This clonotype showed up many times. This rearrangement joins TRBV29-1 to TRBJ1-2, with unresolved D. The V and J ends lost 7 bases and 2 bases respectively, with 11 bases between them. CDR1 SQVTM and CDR2 ANQGSEA come from the germline V gene. The CDR3 sequence is 12 residues long. The CDR3 sequence is CSAVDGNYGYTF. As DNA, the CDR3 is TGCAGCGCCGTGGACGGGAACTATGGCTACACCTTC.